The rows below give T cell receptor beta chains drawn from one sample of a study of T cell responses to AZD1222 COVID-19 vaccine. Libraries were prepared by immunoSEQ multiplex PCR; TCRdb keeps only in-frame clonotypes and omits some of them. The repertoire includes about 21,000 clones, less than 85% of them detected once, and around 40% sits in the top ten. The sample consisted of peripheral blood, taken on day 0 of AZD1222 vaccination. The receptors derive from an adult in good health. CDR3s include the opening cysteine and the closing phenylalanine or tryptophan. The D gene is left open where the match is weak. Clone size is given for some rows only: seen once, a few or many times, or a class if the clone is expanded.

clone_size	d_call	v_call	j_call	cdr3_nt	cdr3_aa
few	TRBD1	TRBV10-3	TRBJ1-5	TGTGCCATCAGTCGGACAGGGGCTAGCAATCAGCCCCAGCATTTT	CAISRTGASNQPQHF
-	-	TRBV5-8	TRBJ2-3	TGTGCCAGCAGCCCTCGGTGGATGGGAGAAATCACAGATACGCAGTATTTT	CASSPRWMGEITDTQYF
once	-	TRBV5-6	TRBJ2-7	TGTGCCAGCAGCTTCGTGACAGGCTCCTACGAGCAGTACTTC	CASSFVTGSYEQYF
-	-	TRBV21-1	TRBJ2-6	TGTGCCAGCACCGTATTAACAGACAGCGGAATCTCTGGGGCCAACGTCCTGACTTTC	CASTVLTDSGISGANVLTF
-	TRBD1	TRBV12-3/TRBV12-4	TRBJ1-2	TGTGCCAGTCAGGCACGACAGGGTCGAGGCTACACCTTC	CASQARQGRGYTF
-	-	TRBV18	TRBJ2-3	TGTGCCAGCTCAGGGACCGAGGGGGATGCAGATACGCAGTATTTT	CASSGTEGDADTQYF
-	-	TRBV19	TRBJ1-2	TGTGCCAGTACCCCAGCGAACTATGGCTACACCTTC	CASTPANYGYTF
-	-	TRBV2	TRBJ2-6	TGTGCCAGCAGCCTCCTGGACAGCCGCCTGACTTTC	CASSLLDSRLTF
once	-	TRBV9	TRBJ2-5	TGTGCCAGCAGCGTAGCGGTGCGACAAGAGACCCAGTACTTC	CASSVAVRQETQYF
-	TRBD1	TRBV27	TRBJ1-2	TGTGCCAGCAGTCCAAATAACAGGGGACCTTCGGGTGGCTACACCTTC	CASSPNNRGPSGGYTF
once	TRBD2	TRBV15	TRBJ2-7	TGTGCCACCAGCAGAGCCAGACTAGCGGACTACGAGCAGTACTTC	CATSRARLADYEQYF
-	-	TRBV28	TRBJ2-3	TGTGCCACCGAGGCGGGGATCCGAGGCACAGATACGCAGTATTTT	CATEAGIRGTDTQYF
-	-	TRBV2	TRBJ2-7	TGTGCCAGCGAGGACTACTACGAGCAGTACTTC	CASEDYYEQYF
once	-	TRBV29-1	TRBJ2-7	TGCAGCGTTGTACTAACGGGTCGGTTGAACGAGCAGTACTTC	CSVVLTGRLNEQYF
-	TRBD1	TRBV29-1	TRBJ1-3	TGCAGCGTGAGAGGGACAGGGTATGGAAACACCATATATTTT	CSVRGTGYGNTIYF